In this sample, the clone carrying this TCR beta chain turned up many times. This entry comes from a study of blood T cell repertoires in COVID-19. TCRdb's copy holds only in-frame clones and misses some; the assay was immunoSEQ multiplex PCR. The data hold 130,000 or so clones, with 87% observed a single time. In germline, CDR1 is SGHVS, CDR2 FQNEAQ. Trimming removed 1 base from V and 0 bases from J, with 7 bases in between. The CDR3 runs to 15 residues. Sample: peripheral blood. V and J are TRBV7-8 and TRBJ1-3, with D unresolved. This clonotype was obtained from a man between 45 and 60 years old with active COVID-19. This CDR3 reads CASSLDISSGNTIYF. The CDR3 DNA reads as TGTGCCAGCAGCTTAGACATTTCCTCTGGAAACACCATATATTTT.